This T cell receptor (beta chain) originates from a study of OX40 agonist ivuxolimab in advanced cancers. The CDR3 extends over 13 amino acids. Germline V gives CDR1 SGHRS, CDR2 YFSETQ. The trim removed 4 bases at V and 5 bases at J, leaving 4 bases unmatched. Sequenced by immunoSEQ multiplex PCR; TCRdb stores in-frame clones only, minus some. The sample lists tens of thousands of clones; 75% to 90% were seen once. The clonotype originates from an adult with an advanced solid tumor such as melanoma, head and neck, liver or kidney cancer. V is TRBV5-1 and J is TRBJ2-7, with 9 bases fitting TRBD1. Sequenced here: CD4+ or CD8+ T cells sorted from blood, sampled in a trial of the OX40 agonist ivuxolimab. The CDR3 nucleotides read TGCGCCAGCAGCAGGCGGGACAGGGACGAGCAGTACTTC. As protein: CASSRRDRDEQYF.